This T cell receptor beta chain derives from a study of T cell clones after liver transplantation. Study background: Graft-donor-reactive sequences were compared with third-party-reactive TCRbeta sequences from pre-transplant mixed lymphocyte reactions.

Comment on this clone: A much bigger clone sits one base away, suggesting this may be a read error. The sample carries other DNA sequences with the same CDR3.

Thawed unstimulated PBMCs were FACS-sorted by CD3, CD4 and CD8 into two populations. Sequencing used immunoSEQ multiplex PCR; TCRdb keeps in-frame clones, though not all of them. The table has under 60,000 clones, around 70% seen once; the top ten hold 8% to 10%. The clonotype comes from a human patient who received a liver transplant. Part of the T cell pool may stem from the graft donor. The sample in question was CD4+ T cells from blood, obtained at the 22-month timepoint.

The CDR3 coding sequence is TGTGCCAGCAGTGAAAGGGAGGGGACTGAAGCTTTCTTT. This codes for CASSEREGTEAFF. The chain employs TRBV2 and TRBJ1-1; tentatively, D is TRBD1 (5 bases). V was cut by 2 bases and J by 5 bases, with 9 bases left in between. The CDR3 totals 13 residues. CDR1 and CDR2 from the germline V gene are SNHLY and FYNNEI.